This T cell receptor beta chain was identified in a study of cytomegalovirus exposure and HLA in healthy donors. In this sample, this clone turned up a few times. The PCR ran on 60 Vbeta and 13 Jbeta primers. The assay was immunoSEQ multiplex PCR, and TCRdb's table has in-frame clones only and misses some. The sample includes about 200,000 clones, around four fifths of them seen just once. The germline V gene has CDR1 SGHRS and CDR2 YFSETQ. The CDR3 runs 11 residues. The source is a man aged 35 to 55 in good health and CMV-seropositive. The rearrangement uses TRBV5-1 and TRBJ2-5; D gene unclear. TRBJ2-7 explains the end of the DNA better; the J call may be wrong. Input material: PBMCs. The CDR3: CASSLGYEQYF. CDR3 DNA sequence: TGCGCCAGCAGCTTGGGATACGAGCAGTACTTC.